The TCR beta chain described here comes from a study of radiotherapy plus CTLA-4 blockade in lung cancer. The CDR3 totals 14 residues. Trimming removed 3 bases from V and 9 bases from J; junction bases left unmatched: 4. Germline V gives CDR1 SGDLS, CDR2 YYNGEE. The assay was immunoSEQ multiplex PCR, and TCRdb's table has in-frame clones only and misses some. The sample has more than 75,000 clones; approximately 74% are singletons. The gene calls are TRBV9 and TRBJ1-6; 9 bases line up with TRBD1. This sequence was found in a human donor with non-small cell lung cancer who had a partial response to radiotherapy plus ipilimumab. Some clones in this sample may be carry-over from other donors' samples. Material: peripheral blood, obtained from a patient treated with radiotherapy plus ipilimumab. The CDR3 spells CASSGTGVASPLHF. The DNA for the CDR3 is TGTGCCAGCAGCGGGACAGGGGTGGCTTCACCCCTCCACTTT.